This TCR beta chain came from a study of OX40 agonist ivuxolimab in advanced cancers. Study results and caveats: At 0.1 to 3.0 mg/kg, CD4+ and CD8+ blood T cells expanded clonally by week 6. People who partly responded at 0.1-3.0 mg/kg had some of the least clonal expansion seen.

Assay used: immunoSEQ multiplex PCR; TCRdb lists only in-frame clones, some missing. Of tens of thousands of clones in the sample, 70% to 80% were seen once. As concerns this clone: The antigen remains unidentified.

The CDR3 has 16 amino acids. In germline, CDR1 is SGHRS, CDR2 YFSETQ. The V segment lost 1 base and the J segment 2 bases; nucleotides outside the gene matches: 9. The V and J genes are TRBV5-1 and TRBJ2-7; TRBD1 aligns across 7 bases. The sequence derives from an adult with an advanced solid tumor such as melanoma, head and neck, liver or kidney cancer. Here the sequenced sample was CD4+ or CD8+ T cells sorted from blood, taken in a trial of the OX40 agonist ivuxolimab. CDR3: CASSLRVQGSTYEQYF. Written as DNA, the CDR3 is TGCGCCAGCAGCTTGCGGGTACAGGGGTCAACCTACGAGCAGTACTTC.